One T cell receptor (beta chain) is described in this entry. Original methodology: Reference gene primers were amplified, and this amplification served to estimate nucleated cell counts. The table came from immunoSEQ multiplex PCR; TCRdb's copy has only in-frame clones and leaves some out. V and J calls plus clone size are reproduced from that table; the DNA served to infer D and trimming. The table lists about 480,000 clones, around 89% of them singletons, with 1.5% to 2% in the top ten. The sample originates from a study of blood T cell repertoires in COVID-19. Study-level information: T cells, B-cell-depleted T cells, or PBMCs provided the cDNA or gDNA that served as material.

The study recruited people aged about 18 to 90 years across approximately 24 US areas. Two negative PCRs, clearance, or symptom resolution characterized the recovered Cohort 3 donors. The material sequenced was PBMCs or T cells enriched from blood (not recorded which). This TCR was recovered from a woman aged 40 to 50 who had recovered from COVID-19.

In DNA, the CDR3 is TGTGCCAGCAGCCAAAGCAGGGGGCAGGGTGAGCAGTTCTTC. Protein product: CASSQSRGQGEQFF. The chain has TRBV14 and TRBJ2-1, with TRBD1 matching 8 bases. Germline CDR1 is SGHDN and CDR2 is FVKESK. With V trimmed by 2 bases and J by 9 bases, 6 bases remained unmatched. The CDR3 totals 14 residues.